This passage covers 19 T cell receptor beta chains from one sample sequenced in a study of beta chain features in type 1 diabetes. TCRB transcripts that were expressed got sequenced, as all of the isolated RNA had been reverse transcribed. Sequencing used immunoSEQ multiplex PCR; TCRdb keeps in-frame clones, though not all of them. The sample carries 970,000 or so clones, 17% recorded once. The source material was naive CD4+ T cells from blood. These receptors came from a woman between 18 and 30 years old in good health.

This clone has more than one count but fewer than ten. The rearrangement links TRBV5-1 to TRBJ2-1, with unresolved D. Germline-derived CDR1 and CDR2 are SGHRS and YFSETQ. The V end was cut by 4 bases, the J end by 0 bases, with 14 bases between. This CDR3 is 16 amino acids long. DNA of the CDR3: TGCGCCAGCAGCCAACTGGTGGCGTCCTCCTACAATGAGCAGTTCTTC. Amino acids: CASSQLVASSYNEQFF. The full variable domain, its missing parts supplied by reference TRBV5-1 and TRBJ2-1, is KAGVTQTPRYLIKTRGQQVTLSCSPISGHRSVSWYQQTPGQGLQFLFEYFSETQRNKGNFPGRFSGRQFSNSRSEMNVSTLELGDSALYLCASSQLVASSYNEQFFGPGTRLTVL.

The chain carries TRBV28 and TRBJ1-5, with no clear D. The CDR3 consists of 14 residues. Germline V gives CDR1 MDHEN, CDR2 SYDVKM. Trimming removed 3 bases at V and 7 bases at J, with 13 bases between. The CDR3 loop is CASSFWGNGQPQHF. CDR3 nucleotide sequence: TGTGCCAGCAGTTTTTGGGGAAATGGCCAGCCCCAGCATTTT.

This CDR3 reads CASSPVRNRRIQETQYF. In DNA, the CDR3 is TGTGCCAGCAGCCCCGTACGTAACAGGCGAATCCAAGAGACCCAGTACTTC. The V gene is TRBV28, the J gene TRBJ2-5; D possibly corresponds to TRBD1 (5 bases). The CDR3 extends over 17 amino acids. Germline lookup yields CDR1 MDHEN and CDR2 SYDVKM. Trimming shortened V by 6 bases and J by 1 base, and 21 bases separated the two germline ends.

This clone was detected a few times. The V gene is TRBV27, the J gene TRBJ2-1, with D uncertain. Deletions cut 2 bases from V and 10 bases from J, with 12 bases between. This CDR3 has 13 residues. Germline V lookup: CDR1 MNHEY, CDR2 SMNVEV (reference sequence). The CDR3 here is CASSLRGQLEQFF. CDR3 nucleotides: TGTGCCAGCAGTTTACGTGGGCAGTTAGAGCAGTTCTTC.

The chain combines TRBV27 with TRBJ2-7; tentatively, D is TRBD1 (5 bases). The V gene's germline CDR1 is MNHEY and CDR2 SMNVEV (reference sequence). Trimming took off 7 bases at V and 5 bases at J, with 24 bases between the two ends. The CDR3 totals 16 residues. Here the CDR3 DNA reads TGTGCCAGCACCCTAGGGGCTAGGCCCAGCAGAGACGAGCAGTACTTC. Translating it yields CASTLGARPSRDEQYF.

V gene TRBV27 combines with J gene TRBJ2-1, with TRBD1 identical over 8 bases. Germline assignment: CDR1 MNHEY and CDR2 SMNVEV (reference sequence). The V gene end was trimmed by 7 bases and the J gene end by 6 bases; junction bases not matched to a gene: 11. This CDR3 contains 15 residues. The CDR3 protein is CASTRGQGARNEQFF. CDR3 DNA sequence: TGTGCCAGCACCCGGGGGCAGGGGGCGCGCAATGAGCAGTTCTTC.

V gene TRBV28 combines with J gene TRBJ2-7; 14 bases match TRBD2. With V trimmed by 6 bases and J by 4 bases, 5 bases remained unmatched. The CDR3 runs 15 residues. Germline assignment: CDR1 MDHEN and CDR2 SYDVKM. The CDR3 spells CASRYGTSGSYEQYF. The CDR3 nucleotides are TGTGCCAGCAGGTATGGGACTAGCGGGAGTTACGAGCAGTACTTC.

V and J are TRBV7-3 and TRBJ2-3; 9 bases match TRBD2. This CDR3 contains 18 residues. Germline V lookup: CDR1 SGHTA, CDR2 FQGTGA. With V trimmed by 0 bases and J by 1 base, 8 bases remained unmatched. CDR3 protein: CASSLTPSGGRGTDTQYF. Written as DNA, the CDR3 is TGTGCCAGCAGCTTAACTCCGAGTGGCGGGAGGGGCACAGATACGCAGTATTTT.

The sample holds a few counts of this clone. The genes are TRBV28 and TRBJ1-1; TRBD1 is a possible D gene (6 bases). This CDR3 is 18 amino acids long. Germline V lookup: CDR1 MDHEN, CDR2 SYDVKM. The V end was cut by 5 bases, the J end by 7 bases, with 29 bases between. The CDR3 DNA sequence: TGTGCCAGCAGTCTCCCCAGCGGGAGGGGGAGTAGGGATTTTGAAGCTTTCTTT. This translates into CASSLPSGRGSRDFEAFF.

The chain links TRBV11-3 to TRBJ2-7; TRBD2 might be the D (5 bases). This CDR3 is built from 13 residues. Trimming left V 5 bases short and J 2 bases short, with 10 bases between. The V gene's germline CDR1 is SGHNT and CDR2 YENEEA. Written as DNA, the CDR3 is TGTGCCAGCAGCCTCTCCGGGACCTACGAGCAGTACTTC. It codes for CASSLSGTYEQYF.

This chain's CDR3 is CASSLRQSYNEQFF. DNA for the CDR3: TGTGCCAGCAGTTTAAGGCAGTCCTACAATGAGCAGTTCTTC. V usage is TRBV28 and J usage is TRBJ2-1, with D unresolved. The ends were cut back, 2 bases at V and 1 base at J, with 6 bases in the middle. CDR1 and CDR2 (germline): MDHEN, SYDVKM. The CDR3 is 14 amino acids.

This chain joins TRBV6-5 and TRBJ1-2; D is ambiguous. This CDR3 has 13 amino acids. In germline, CDR1 is MNHEY, CDR2 SVGAGI. Trimming stripped 7 bases from V and 0 bases from J, with 9 bases between. The CDR3 DNA is TGTGCCAGCACCGAGACACCTAACTATGGCTACACCTTC. It is translated as CASTETPNYGYTF.

This chain uses TRBV7-9 with TRBJ2-1, with D tentatively TRBD2 (6 bases). In germline, CDR1 is SEHNR, CDR2 FQNEAQ (reference sequence). The V gene lost 3 bases and the J gene lost 5 bases, with 23 bases spanning the gap. This CDR3 is 18 amino acids long. The DNA for the CDR3 is TGTGCCAGCAGCTTCTGGGCCCTAATTCGGACGGGGGACAATGAGCAGTTCTTC. Translated, it gives CASSFWALIRTGDNEQFF.

This chain joins TRBV6-5 and TRBJ2-3, with D possibly being TRBD2 (7 bases). V lost 6 bases and J lost 2, with 15 bases in between. Looked up from germline, CDR1 is MNHEY and CDR2 is SVGAGI. The CDR3 consists of 15 residues. The CDR3 DNA sequence: TGTGCCAGCAGCAGGGCGGGGGCTCTCACAGATACGCAGTATTTT. This sequence encodes CASSRAGALTDTQYF.

This rearrangement joins TRBV28 to TRBJ1-3; D is uncertain. CDR1 MDHEN and CDR2 SYDVKM come from the germline V gene. Trimming shortened V by 2 bases and J by 0 bases, and 11 bases separated the two germline ends. CDR3 length: 16 residues. The CDR3 DNA reads as TGTGCCAGCAGTTTAGGGTCTACAAACTCTGGAAACACCATATATTTT. It specifies CASSLGSTNSGNTIYF.

V is TRBV27 and J is TRBJ2-5, with 7 bases that match TRBD2. The J call is doubtful: the DNA matches TRBJ2-7 better. The CDR3 spans 14 residues. In germline, CDR1 is MNHEY, CDR2 SMNVEV (reference sequence). The chain's CDR3 is CASSEASGIYEQYF. The CDR3 DNA sequence: TGTGCCAGCAGTGAAGCTAGCGGAATATACGAGCAGTACTTC.

This clone was observed a handful of times. The V gene is TRBV29-1, the J gene TRBJ2-7, with 7 bases identical to TRBD1. The CDR3 totals 13 residues. The junction had 5 bases not matched to a gene; V was cut back by 4 bases and J by 2 bases. In germline, CDR1 is SQVTM, CDR2 ANQGSEA. The CDR3 is CSVGGTAAYEQYF. DNA of the CDR3: TGCAGCGTTGGAGGGACAGCCGCCTACGAGCAGTACTTC.

This clone turned up a few times. The chain couples TRBV7-2 to TRBJ2-7, with D perhaps given as TRBD1 or TRBD2 (5 bases each). Deletions cut 5 bases from V and 4 bases from J, with 21 bases between. This CDR3 region has 16 residues. CDR1 SGHTA and CDR2 FQGNSA come from the germline V gene. CDR3 sequence: CASSGLDSGRLYEQYF. CDR3 coding DNA: TGTGCCAGCAGCGGACTCGACTCGGGGCGTCTGTACGAGCAGTACTTC.

On this clone itself: Different DNA sequences within this sample yield the same CDR3. The chain couples TRBV18 to TRBJ1-1, with unresolved D. This CDR3 region has 14 residues. With 1 base removed from V and 1 base from J, the gap between germline ends came to 7 bases. Germline CDR1 KGHSH, CDR2 LQKENI. DNA of the CDR3: TGTGCCAGCTCACCACAGGGCCCGAACACTGAAGCTTTCTTT. The encoded protein is CASSPQGPNTEAFF. The full variable domain, rest sourced from reference TRBV18 and TRBJ1-1, is NAGVMQNPRHLVRRRGQEARLRCSPMKGHSHVYWYRQLPEEGLKFMVYLQKENIIDESGMPKERFSAEFPKEGPSILRIQQVVRGDSAAYFCASSPQGPNTEAFFGQGTRLTVV.